What follows are 10 T cell receptor beta chains derived from one specimen sequenced in a study of blood T cell repertoires in COVID-19. Only in-frame clones appear in the TCRdb table, and some are missing; sequencing was by immunoSEQ multiplex PCR. The sample consists of about 82,000 clones, 80% of them appearing once. Material: peripheral blood. The receptors here all came from a woman in her forties with active or convalescent COVID-19.

V gene TRBV29-1 combines with J gene TRBJ1-3; no firm D call. This CDR3 comprises 13 residues. CDR1 is SQVTM and CDR2 is ANQGSEA in the germline V gene. Trimming cost V 3 bases and J 0 bases, with 6 bases left between them. CDR3 residues: CSVDLRSGNTIYF. CDR3 nucleotide sequence: TGCAGCGTTGATCTTCGCTCTGGAAACACCATATATTTT.

The chain links TRBV29-1 to TRBJ2-1; 14 bases agree with TRBD2. V lost 4 bases, J lost 3 bases, and 8 bases stayed unmatched. Germline assignment: CDR1 SQVTM and CDR2 ANQGSEA. The length of the CDR3 is 17 residues. The CDR3: CSVVPGLAGVGYNEQFF. In DNA form, the CDR3 reads TGCAGCGTTGTTCCGGGACTAGCGGGGGTGGGCTACAATGAGCAGTTCTTC.

This sequence joins TRBV2 and TRBJ1-4, with D tentatively TRBD1 (5 bases). V gave up 7 bases and J gave up 5 bases, with 11 bases separating them. The CDR3 sequence is 13 residues long. In germline, CDR1 is SNHLY, CDR2 FYNNEI. The chain's CDR3 is CASTGTENEKLFF. CDR3 sequence (DNA): TGTGCCAGCACCGGGACTGAGAATGAAAAACTGTTTTTT.

The chain joins TRBV7-6 to TRBJ1-4; 12 bases line up with TRBD1. Per germline, CDR1 SGHVS and CDR2 FNYEAQ. The CDR3 has 19 amino acids. J was trimmed by 7 bases and V by 3 bases; bases with no gene match: 15. This CDR3 reads CASSFSRAGTGGFGEKLFF. The CDR3 DNA is TGTGCCAGCAGCTTCTCCCGGGCCGGGACAGGGGGCTTTGGTGAAAAACTGTTTTTT.

The chain links TRBV6-5 to TRBJ1-1; unclear D gene. V lost 5 bases and J 5 bases, leaving 18 bases between the germline ends. This CDR3 has 15 residues. Per germline, CDR1 MNHEY and CDR2 SVGAGI. The CDR3 coding sequence is TGTGCCAGCAGTCCCGTGCTCCCGCCGGGGACTGAAGCTTTCTTT. This sequence encodes CASSPVLPPGTEAFF.

The rearrangement links TRBV5-8 to TRBJ1-4, with D hard to call. This CDR3 region has 15 residues. Between the trimmed V and J ends, which lost 4 bases and 5 bases, there was a span of 15 bases. CDR1 is SGHTS and CDR2 is YDEGEE in the germline V gene. The CDR3 DNA follows: TGTGCCAGCAGCATCGCCGGACTTGGGAATGAAAAACTGTTTTTT. It codes for CASSIAGLGNEKLFF.

V and J are TRBV28 and TRBJ2-1; no clear D gene. The CDR3 extends over 15 amino acids. V lost 5 bases, J lost 1 base, and 12 bases lay in between. CDR1 is MDHEN, CDR2 SYDVKM, per germline. The chain's CDR3 is CASSPQQKSYNEQFF. In DNA form, the CDR3 reads TGTGCCAGCAGTCCACAACAGAAGTCCTACAATGAGCAGTTCTTC. The whole variable domain, remainder taken from reference TRBV28 and TRBJ2-1, is DVKVTQSSRYLVKRTGEKVFLECVQDMDHENMFWYRQDPGLGLRLIYFSYDVKMKEKGDIPEGYSVSREKKERFSLILESASTNQTSMYLCASSPQQKSYNEQFFGPGTRLTVL.

This clone was recorded once. The chain couples TRBV27 to TRBJ2-3, with 14 bases that match TRBD2. This CDR3 comprises 20 residues. Germline lookup yields CDR1 MNHEY and CDR2 SMNVEV (reference sequence). V shed 5 bases and J 3 bases; nucleotides not matched to a gene: 16. The CDR3 nucleotides are TGTGCCAGCAGTCCCACTGGGACTAGCGGGAGTCTGGGCAGGACAGATACGCAGTATTTT. It yields the protein CASSPTGTSGSLGRTDTQYF.

V is TRBV28 and J is TRBJ2-3, with 10 nucleotides matching TRBD1. Germline-derived CDR1 and CDR2 are MDHEN and SYDVKM. The CDR3 consists of 17 residues. V shed 7 bases and J 2 bases; nucleotides not matched to a gene: 12. This chain's CDR3 is CASTQGGTGDPTDTQYF. DNA of the CDR3: TGTGCCAGCACCCAAGGCGGGACAGGGGATCCCACAGATACGCAGTATTTT.

The chain joins TRBV10-1 to TRBJ1-1; D call uncertain. V gave up 4 bases and J gave up 3 bases, with 9 bases separating them. CDR1 is WNHNN and CDR2 is SYGVQD in the germline V gene (reference sequence). The CDR3 has 13 amino acids. The CDR3 coding sequence is TGCGCCAGCAGTGGAAACGGGGACACTGAAGCTTTCTTT. Translation: CASSGNGDTEAFF.